This T cell receptor beta chain derives from a study of siplizumab effects on memory and regulatory T cells. Study results and limitations: The Treg-derived share of mappable alloreactive CD4+ clones averaged approximately 71% with siplizumab and 26.9% in controls.

Germline V lookup: CDR1 SGHAT, CDR2 FQNNGV. Trimming removed 0 bases at V and 6 bases at J, with 6 bases between. The CDR3 is 13 amino acids. Each sample yielded 90,000 to 100,000 assayed TCR templates. Sequencing used immunoSEQ multiplex PCR; TCRdb keeps in-frame clones, though not all of them. The profile shows some 15,000 clones, approximately 49% of them singletons. This clone came up a few times. Its antigen is still unknown. Mixed lymphocyte reaction cells were cocultured at 37°C for more than 5 days. Sequenced material: CFSE-low (dividing) CD4+ T cells sorted from an allogeneic mixed lymphocyte reaction. This clonotype was sampled from a human donor in good health; the cells came from an allogeneic mixed lymphocyte reaction. The gene calls are TRBV11-2 and TRBJ1-5; D remains ambiguous. The CDR3 spells CASSLDLAQPQHF. CDR3 nucleotide sequence: TGTGCCAGCAGCTTAGATCTGGCTCAGCCCCAGCATTTT.